This paragraph reports one T cell receptor beta chain. Antigen unknown. Researchers prepared the TCRbeta library using unique molecular identifiers, the study reports. TCRdb reprocessed the PCR reads with MiXCR, giving one entry per CDR3 protein. This sample has about 980,000 distinct CDR3 sequences, with about 29% found just once. This sample was taken from a study of T-cell reconstitution after alpha-beta-depleted transplantation in children. Whole-study results and caveats: Reported findings indicate that, about two months after transplant, alpha-beta T cells came from several hundred expanded clones, which were derived from non-depleted graft cells. Some patients owed their high day-60 TCRbeta diversity to surviving recipient T cells and thymic progenitors. T-cell counts and diversity at one year following transplant were attributed mainly to newly produced T cells.

The CDR3 runs 14 residues. The germline gives CDR1 SGHRS, CDR2 YFSETQ. Trimming stripped 0 bases from V and 7 bases from J, with 14 bases between. The source material was PBMCs, mostly from graft donor cells, sampled 360 days after TCRalphabeta/CD19-depleted stem cell transplant. This chain links TRBV5-1 with TRBJ2-7, with a weak D call TRBD2 (5 bases). The TCR comes from a boy under two years old who had a stem cell transplant for SCID, so the T cells may come from the graft donor. The CDR3 bases are TGCGCCAGCAGCTTGGACCTGAGGGTGGTTGAGCAGTACTTC. This encodes CASSLDLRVVEQYF.